This entry lists 22 T cell receptor beta chains sequenced from one sample in a study of CD8+ T cells in alopecia areata. Treatment reported: oral pan-JAK inhibitor, 5-10 mg twice daily. TCR sequencing used cDNA made by reverse transcription of extracted RNA. Assay used: immunoSEQ multiplex PCR; TCRdb lists only in-frame clones, some missing. The sample carries about 90,000 clones, 44% recorded once. The input for sequencing was CD8+ T cells sorted from blood, taken at week 24, from a patient treated with tofacitinib. All receptors come from a human donor with alopecia areata.

V and J are TRBV19 and TRBJ2-2; D is unresolved. Germline V gene lookup returns CDR1 LNHDA and CDR2 SQIVND (reference sequence). Trimming took 10 bases from V and 0 from J, leaving 15 bases between them. The CDR3 length is 15 residues. The CDR3 is CATRAATSNTGELFF. The CDR3 DNA sequence: TGTGCCACCCGGGCCGCAACGTCGAACACCGGGGAGCTGTTTTTT.

V usage is TRBV5-8 and J usage is TRBJ2-3; D is unresolved. This CDR3 has 13 residues. Germline CDR1 and CDR2: SGHTS and YDEGEE. The V gene lost 2 bases and the J gene lost 5 bases, with 9 bases spanning the gap. In DNA, the CDR3 is TGTGCCAGCAGCTTCTCTGGGATAGATACGCAGTATTTT. Protein: CASSFSGIDTQYF.

V and J are TRBV6-5 and TRBJ1-2, with 7 bases that match TRBD1. This CDR3 comprises 14 residues. V lost 8 bases to trimming and J lost 3 bases; unmatched junction nucleotides: 9. Germline CDR1 MNHEY, CDR2 SVGAGI. The CDR3 DNA is TGTGCCAGCGGAGCGACAGGGAAGGACTATGGCTACACCTTC. Amino acids: CASGATGKDYGYTF.

V usage is TRBV6-1 and J usage is TRBJ2-3, with D maybe TRBD2 (6 bases). V shed 3 bases and J shed 4 bases, with 14 bases lying between them. Germline CDR1 and CDR2: MNHNS and SASEGT. The CDR3 totals 15 residues. CDR3 residues: CASSDSTGAADTQYF. CDR3 coding DNA: TGTGCCAGCAGTGACTCCACGGGAGCTGCAGATACGCAGTATTTT.

This clone appeared a single time. This chain connects TRBV6-6 to TRBJ2-3; D gene ambiguous. The CDR3 sequence is 16 residues long. Germline V gene sequence: CDR1 MNHNY, CDR2 SVGAGI (reference sequence). Trimming removed 5 bases at V and 0 bases at J, with 15 bases between. CDR3 loop: CASSLYLVASTDTQYF. The CDR3 region has the DNA TGTGCCAGCAGTCTTTATTTGGTTGCCAGCACAGATACGCAGTATTTT.

V is TRBV29-1 and J is TRBJ2-2, with D hard to call. Looked up from germline, CDR1 is SQVTM and CDR2 is ANQGSEA. Between the trimmed V and J ends, which lost 5 bases and 6 bases, there was a span of 4 bases. The CDR3 runs 10 residues. The CDR3 DNA is TGCAGCGTTTGGGCCGGGGAGCTGTTTTTT. Its protein is CSVWAGELFF.

The chain is built from TRBV9 and TRBJ2-7; tentative D call: TRBD1 (5 bases). In germline, CDR1 is SGDLS, CDR2 YYNGEE. The CDR3 contains 15 residues. V was clipped by 0 bases and J by 3 bases, with 13 bases between them. CDR3 DNA sequence: TGTGCCAGCAGCGTAGCAGGGTACGCAGACTACGAGCAGTACTTC. Translated, it gives CASSVAGYADYEQYF.

This clone was counted a single time. A much larger clonotype is one base distant, so this may be a read error. The chain recombines TRBV5-6 with TRBJ2-3; the D is unclear. V shed 2 bases and J shed 4 bases, with 2 bases lying between them. The CDR3 totals 11 residues. Germline V gives CDR1 SGHDT, CDR2 YYEEEE. The DNA of the CDR3 is TGTGCCAGCAGCTTATCAGATACGCAGTATTTT. Protein product: CASSLSDTQYF.

This chain links TRBV11-2 with TRBJ2-1; D might be TRBD1 (6 bases). The CDR3 is 15 residues long. Trimming cost V 5 bases and J 6 bases, with 17 bases left between them. Germline V gene sequence: CDR1 SGHAT, CDR2 FQNNGV. CDR3 sequence (DNA): TGTGCCAGCAGCCTAAAGGACAAAGGGGGCAATGAGCAGTTCTTC. Translation: CASSLKDKGGNEQFF.

The chain is built from TRBV28 and TRBJ1-1; 8 bases match TRBD1. In germline, CDR1 is MDHEN, CDR2 SYDVKM. V gave up 4 bases and J gave up 11 bases; unmatched junction bases: 9. This CDR3 has 13 amino acids. As DNA, the CDR3 is TGTGCCAGCAGTTATGGGACAGGCCGCGGGGCTTTCTTT. Amino acid sequence: CASSYGTGRGAFF.

The chain recombines TRBV2 with TRBJ2-1; 12 nucleotides align to TRBD2. The CDR3 consists of 13 residues. V lost 7 bases to trimming and J lost 10 bases; unmatched junction nucleotides: 5. The germline gives CDR1 SNHLY, CDR2 FYNNEI. CDR3 nucleotides: TGTGCCAGCATGGGACTAGCGGGTTCGGAGCAGTTCTTC. This gives the protein CASMGLAGSEQFF. The complete variable domain, with remaining parts taken from reference TRBV2 and TRBJ2-1, reads EPEVTQTPSHQVTQMGQEVILRCVPISNHLYFYWYRQILGQKVEFLVSFYNNEISEKSEIFDDQFSVERPDGSNFTLKIRSTKLEDSAMYFCASMGLAGSEQFFGPGTRLTVL.

The rearrangement joins TRBV19 to TRBJ2-7, with 8 bases fitting TRBD1. The germline CDR1 and CDR2 sequences are LNHDA and SQIVND (reference sequence). CDR3 length: 14 amino acids. V dropped 5 bases and J dropped 2; count of bases not matched to a gene: 5. The CDR3 nucleotides are TGTGCCAGTAGTGCTGGACAGGGAACCTACGAGCAGTACTTC. It translates to CASSAGQGTYEQYF. The variable domain in full, completed from reference TRBV19 and TRBJ2-7, reads DGGITQSPKYLFRKEGQNVTLSCEQNLNHDAMYWYRQDPGQGLRLIYYSQIVNDFQKGDIAEGYSVSREKKESFPLTVTSAQKNPTAFYLCASSAGQGTYEQYFGPGTRLTVT.

This clone turned up a few times. This chain's CDR3 is CAWSGEILKGYNEQFF. As DNA, the CDR3 is TGTGCCTGGAGTGGAGAGATTCTTAAGGGTTACAATGAGCAGTTCTTC. This chain links TRBV30 with TRBJ2-1, with D unclear. Trimming stripped 1 base from V and 4 bases from J, with 17 bases between. The CDR3 is made up of 16 amino acids. Germline CDR1 and CDR2: GTSNPN and SVGIG (reference sequence).

This clone was seen more than once but under ten times. This sequence joins TRBV7-9 and TRBJ2-5; 12 bases fit TRBD2. Germline CDR1 is SEHNR and CDR2 is FQNEAQ (reference sequence). The ends lost 8 bases at V and 2 bases at J; junction bases unmatched: 3. CDR3 length equals 14 residues. In nucleotides, the CDR3 is TGTGCCAGCGGCACTAGCGGGAGGCAAGAGACCCAGTACTTC. Translated, it gives CASGTSGRQETQYF.

Here the CDR3 reads CASSFVIGTSRVNEQFF. DNA for the CDR3: TGTGCCAGCAGCTTCGTCATAGGGACTTCTAGGGTGAATGAGCAGTTCTTC. The rearrangement uses TRBV7-9 and TRBJ2-1, with TRBD2 as a possible D gene (6 bases). The germline gives CDR1 SEHNR, CDR2 FQNEAQ (reference sequence). The CDR3 totals 17 residues. Trimming removed 3 bases from V and 7 bases from J, with 22 bases in between.

This clone has only a few counts. The chain joins TRBV23-1 to TRBJ2-7, with D hard to call. TRBV23-1 is labeled an ORF, and its function is uncertain. The V end lost 3 bases, the J end lost 0 bases, and 9 bases lay between the germline ends. The CDR3 length is 14 residues. CDR3 DNA: TGCGCCAGCAGTCATAATGCAGGCTCCTACGAGCAGTACTTC. Its protein is CASSHNAGSYEQYF.

The V and J genes are TRBV6-6 and TRBJ2-5, with a tentative D call TRBD2 (5 bases). Germline V gene lookup returns CDR1 MNHNY and CDR2 SVGAGI (reference sequence). This CDR3 has 16 residues. With 7 bases removed from V and 4 bases from J, the gap between germline ends came to 22 bases. The CDR3 region has the DNA TGTGCCAGCACCGACCTGGACTCCCGACTTAGAGAGACCCAGTACTTC. As protein: CASTDLDSRLRETQYF.

This chain links TRBV9 with TRBJ2-1; D is possibly TRBD1 or TRBD2 (5 bases each). The CDR3 consists of 15 residues. The germline gives CDR1 SGDLS, CDR2 YYNGEE. Trimming took off 3 bases at V and 3 bases at J, with 13 bases between the two ends. CDR3 sequence (DNA): TGTGCCAGCAGCGACCGGGACGCCCACTACAATGAGCAGTTCTTC. Translating it yields CASSDRDAHYNEQFF.

This rearrangement joins TRBV29-1 to TRBJ1-2; no clear D. Per germline, CDR1 SQVTM and CDR2 ANQGSEA. V lost 4 bases to trimming and J lost 4 bases, with 16 bases between them. The CDR3 length is 14 residues. Here the CDR3 reads CSVVFRGLSYGYTF. Here the CDR3 DNA reads TGCAGCGTTGTGTTTCGGGGTTTGAGCTATGGCTACACCTTC.

The CDR3 is CATSRVPGTEAFF. CDR3 coding DNA: TGTGCCACCAGCAGAGTCCCCGGAACTGAAGCTTTCTTT. The chain links TRBV15 to TRBJ1-1; D remains unclear. The CDR3 is 13 residues long. V lost 1 base and J lost 5, with 8 bases in between. Germline V gene data show CDR1 as LNHNV and CDR2 as YYDKDF (reference sequence).

The rearrangement uses TRBV27 and TRBJ2-7; 7 bases match TRBD2. Looked up from germline, CDR1 is MNHEY and CDR2 is SMNVEV (reference sequence). The CDR3 has 14 residues. V trimming: 6 bases; J trimming: 3 bases; junction bases outside the gene matches: 8. This chain's CDR3 is CASSHRGRVYEQYF. The DNA of the CDR3 is TGTGCCAGCAGCCATCGCGGGAGAGTCTACGAGCAGTACTTC.

The chain joins TRBV4-1 to TRBJ2-1; 8 bases align to TRBD2. The trim removed 6 bases at V and 0 bases at J, leaving 7 bases unmatched. This CDR3 comprises 16 residues. Germline CDR1 MGHRA, CDR2 YSYEKL. CDR3 residues: CASRDSGDSSYNEQFF. The CDR3 DNA sequence: TGCGCCAGCAGGGATAGCGGGGATAGCTCCTACAATGAGCAGTTCTTC.